The T cell receptor (beta chain) described here comes from a study of Ad26.COV2.S vaccination and SARS-CoV-2 variants. TCRdb's table, derived via immunoSEQ multiplex PCR, lists solely in-frame clones and lacks some. The sample shows 200,000 to 250,000 clones, 85% to 90% of them seen only once. Germline loops: CDR1 SGHTA, CDR2 FQGNSA. Trimming shortened V by 4 bases and J by 0 bases, and 10 bases separated the two germline ends. CDR3 size: 14 residues. The treatment: some 19 received Ad26.COV2.S at low or high dose, single or two shots; a few received placebo; per-sample allocation not given. Sampling was done on day 63 after the first vaccine or placebo injection.

V is TRBV7-2 and J is TRBJ2-7; the D is unclear. This clonotype originated in a person between 18 and 65 years old who received the Ad26.COV2.S COVID-19 vaccine or a placebo. This material consisted of peripheral blood, taken in a trial of Ad26.COV2.S vaccine versus placebo. The CDR3 sequence is CASSSARSSYEQYF. The CDR3 region has the DNA TGTGCCAGCAGCTCTGCAAGAAGCTCCTACGAGCAGTACTTC.